This is a list of T cell receptor beta chains from one sample in a study of CD8+CD57+ T cells in acquired aplastic anemia. MiXCR was run by TCRdb on the reads, yielding one entry per CDR3 protein. The sample has approximately 300,000 distinct CDR3 sequences, around three fifths seen once. The sequenced material came from sorted CD4+, CD8+, or CD8+CD57+ T cells (not recorded which) from PBMCs. These receptors all come from a human donor with aplastic anemia. The CDR3 runs from the conserved cysteine through the conserved F or W. A D gene is named only where the DNA matches it firmly. Where a row states a size, it is once, few, many or the class of an expanded clone; other rows omit it.

d_gene	abundance	j_gene	v_gene	CDR3nt	CDR3aa
.	.	TRBJ2-1	TRBV20-1	TGCAGTGCTAGCCCCCTAACGGGAGACAATGAGCAGTTCTTC	CSASPLTGDNEQFF
.	.	TRBJ1-2	TRBV24-1	TGTGCCACCAGTGATCCCAAGGACGGGATGGGAGGTGGCTACACCTTC	CATSDPKDGMGGGYTF
TRBD2	few	TRBJ2-5	TRBV11-2	TGTGCCAGCAGCTTAGAGGGAGGGGAGACCCAGTACTTC	CASSLEGGETQYF
TRBD2	many	TRBJ2-2	TRBV20-1	TGCAGTGCACGTCCAACCGGGACTAGCGGCACCGGGGAGCTGTTTTTT	CSARPTGTSGTGELFF
.	.	TRBJ1-2	TRBV9	TGTGCCAGCAGGGGCATCCAGGGGATAAGGGGCTACACCTTC	CASRGIQGIRGYTF
.	many	TRBJ2-1	TRBV6-6	TGTGCCAGCAGTTACACGGTATTTGGTAGATACAATGAGCAGTTCTTC	CASSYTVFGRYNEQFF
.	.	TRBJ2-7	TRBV11-2	TGTGCCACCGAGGGGGTGAGTGGCGAGCAGTACTTC	CATEGVSGEQYF
TRBD2	.	TRBJ2-6	TRBV7-9	TGTGCCAGCAGAGAGAGGGAGGGTTTGCTGGCCAACGTCCTGACTTTC	CASREREGLLANVLTF
.	.	TRBJ2-3	TRBV9	TGTGCCAGCAGCGCCAGAGGGGGGGCCCCAGATACGCAGTATTTT	CASSARGGAPDTQYF
TRBD1	.	TRBJ2-7	TRBV3-1	TGTGCCAGCAGCCACCAGGGACAGGGAAGGAAGCAGTACTTC	CASSHQGQGRKQYF
TRBD1	.	TRBJ1-2	TRBV6-5	TGTGCCAGCAGGATGGGACAGGGGTACTTAGCTAACTATGGCTACACCTTC	CASRMGQGYLANYGYTF
.	.	TRBJ2-7	TRBV7-9	TGTGCCAGCAGCGGTCACGGCTACGAGCAGTACTTC	CASSGHGYEQYF
.	.	TRBJ1-6	TRBV19	TGTGCCAGTAGCCCCGCGAGCTCCTATAATTCACCCCTCCACTTT	CASSPASSYNSPLHF
TRBD1	.	TRBJ1-3	TRBV12-3/TRBV12-4	TGTGCCAGCAGTTTACAGGGGGGGGCCTCCGGAAACACCATATATTTT	CASSLQGGASGNTIYF
.	.	TRBJ2-7	TRBV14	TGTGCCAGCAGCCAAGATCTTCCATCCAGGGGCCTCTCCTACGAGCAGTACTTC	CASSQDLPSRGLSYEQYF
TRBD1	.	TRBJ2-7	TRBV7-2	TGTGCCAGCAGTTACGGGACAGGGACCTACGAGCAGTACTTC	CASSYGTGTYEQYF
TRBD1	.	TRBJ2-1	TRBV5-1	TGCGCCAGCAGACAGGGGTACAATGAGCAGTTCTTC	CASRQGYNEQFF
.	many	TRBJ2-1	TRBV3-1	TGTGCCAGCAGCCGGATGCGGTCGGGAGTAAAGTACAATGAGCAGTTCTTC	CASSRMRSGVKYNEQFF
TRBD1	.	TRBJ2-7	TRBV7-8	TGTGCCAGCAGCTGGGGACAGAGATCCTACGAGCAGTACTTC	CASSWGQRSYEQYF
TRBD2	.	TRBJ2-7	TRBV7-3	TGTGCCAGCAGCCCATTAGCGGGAGGTCACGAGCAGTACTTC	CASSPLAGGHEQYF
TRBD1	many	TRBJ1-6	TRBV12-3/TRBV12-4	TGTGCCAGCAGACGGACAGGGGGGAGTTCACCCCTCCACTTT	CASRRTGGSSPLHF
.	.	TRBJ2-7	TRBV12-3/TRBV12-4	TGTGCCGGAAGGGGGGGGTACACCTACGAGCAGTACTTC	CAGRGGYTYEQYF
TRBD2	once	TRBJ2-3	TRBV15	TGTGCCACCAGCAGACTTACTAGCGGGAGAGAAGATACGCAGTATTTT	CATSRLTSGREDTQYF
.	.	TRBJ1-1	TRBV29-1	TGCAGCGTATATTGGTACAGAGCCTTGAACACTGAAGCTTTCTTT	CSVYWYRALNTEAFF
.	.	TRBJ1-6	TRBV2	TGTGCCAGCAAGAGGCTGGGGACACGGCCCAATTCACCCCTCCACTTT	CASKRLGTRPNSPLHF
.	once	TRBJ1-2	TRBV2	TGTGCCAGCAGGGTTACAGGGATCTATGGCTACACCTTC	CASRVTGIYGYTF
TRBD1	.	TRBJ1-2	TRBV12-3/TRBV12-4	TGTGCCAGCAGCTCCTCGACAGGGGTTGGCTACACCTTC	CASSSSTGVGYTF
TRBD2	many	TRBJ2-3	TRBV20-1	TGCAGTGCTATTCGGGGGGATGGGGGAGATACGCAGTATTTT	CSAIRGDGGDTQYF
TRBD1	few	TRBJ2-7	TRBV2	TGTGCCAGCAGCCAAGCTTGGACAGGGAGTCCCGAGCAGTACTTC	CASSQAWTGSPEQYF
.	.	TRBJ1-1	TRBV2	TGTGCCAGCAGGGGCCTTGACCCGAACACTGAAGCTTTCTTT	CASRGLDPNTEAFF
.	.	TRBJ2-3	TRBV5-1	TGCGCCAGCAGCTGGCGGGACTCGACAGATACGCAGTATTTT	CASSWRDSTDTQYF
.	few	TRBJ2-3	TRBV12-3/TRBV12-4	TGTGCCAGCAAAGATGAAGCAGATACGCAGTATTTT	CASKDEADTQYF
.	.	TRBJ1-5	TRBV2	TGTGCCAGCAGTCTAGAAAGAAACAATCAGCCCCAGCATTTT	CASSLERNNQPQHF
.	.	TRBJ2-7	TRBV7-9	TGTGCCAGCAGCCCCGACAGGTACAATTACGAGCAGTACTTC	CASSPDRYNYEQYF
.	.	TRBJ2-1	TRBV9	TGTGCCAGCAGCCAAGCACCCGTTTGGGGGGCCTACAATGAGCAGTTCTTC	CASSQAPVWGAYNEQFF
TRBD1	.	TRBJ1-2	TRBV7-9	TGTGCCAGCAGCCCTAACCCAAGGAGGGACAGCCCGGCGGACTATGGCTACACCTTC	CASSPNPRRDSPADYGYTF
TRBD2	.	TRBJ2-1	TRBV19	TGTGCCAGTACCTCCCTAGCGGACTACAATGAGCAGTTCTTC	CASTSLADYNEQFF
.	.	TRBJ2-7	TRBV15	TGTGCCACCAGCAGAGCCGGGGGGCCAAACGAGCAGTACTTC	CATSRAGGPNEQYF
.	many	TRBJ1-4	TRBV7-9	TGTGCCAGCAGCTGGGGATCGATCGAAAAACTGTTTTTT	CASSWGSIEKLFF
TRBD2	.	TRBJ2-7	TRBV7-8	TGTGCCAGCAGCTTGCGGGGGAGGGCTGAGCAGTACTTC	CASSLRGRAEQYF
TRBD1	.	TRBJ2-7	TRBV7-3	TGTGCCAGCAGCTTAGAGATTCGACAGGGAAAAGGGTACGAGCAGTACTTC	CASSLEIRQGKGYEQYF
.	many	TRBJ1-2	TRBV7-9	TGTGCCAGCAGCTCTGCGAATTCCTATGGCTACACCTTC	CASSSANSYGYTF
TRBD1	.	TRBJ2-5	TRBV2	TGTGCCAGCAGTGTTGAGGTTGGACAGGACCAAGAGACCCAGTACTTC	CASSVEVGQDQETQYF
TRBD2	.	TRBJ2-1	TRBV11-2	TGTGCCAGCAGCTTAGGGACTAGCGGGATAGCTGAAAATGAGCAGTTCTTC	CASSLGTSGIAENEQFF
TRBD1	.	TRBJ1-2	TRBV2	TGTGCCAGCGGAAGGACAGGCTCTATGCCCGATGGCTACACCTTC	CASGRTGSMPDGYTF
.	once	TRBJ2-1	TRBV12-5	TGTGCCGGCAGTTTAGGCGGAGGGGGGTGGAATGAGCAGTTCTTC	CAGSLGGGGWNEQFF
TRBD1	many	TRBJ1-1	TRBV25-1	TGTGCCAGCACTAGACCAGGGGGCACTGAAGCTTTCTTT	CASTRPGGTEAFF
.	once	TRBJ1-2	TRBV20-1	TGCAGTGCTAGAGAGGGCAGGGAGTACTATGGCTACACCTTC	CSAREGREYYGYTF
.	many	TRBJ2-5	TRBV19	TGTGCCAGTAGCCCCGTCGCGCTCAGGGGTTCTACCCAGTACTTC	CASSPVALRGSTQYF
TRBD2	.	TRBJ2-5	TRBV9	TGTGCCAGCAGCGTAGCGGGGGGAATCCAAGAGACCCAGTACTTC	CASSVAGGIQETQYF
TRBD2	many	TRBJ2-5	TRBV20-1	TGCAGTGCTAGTGATCCCCCGGGACTAGGGGAGACCCAGTACTTC	CSASDPPGLGETQYF